A single T cell receptor beta chain is shown here with its context. The sample is drawn from a study of shared clonotypes between healthy human individuals. The V gene's germline CDR1 is SGHAT and CDR2 FQDESV (reference sequence). CDR3 size: 13 residues. V lost 5 bases to trimming and J lost 8 bases, with 15 bases between them. Researchers divided each subset's genomic DNA evenly across several immunoSEQ plates. Generated by immunoSEQ multiplex PCR, the TCRdb table keeps only in-frame clones and is missing some. The repertoire holds over 950,000 clones, with roughly 77% as singletons. The specimen was memory CD4+ T cells from PBMCs. Subset specified: CD45RA-negative fraction. The receptor was isolated from a man aged 18 to 29 in good health. Some clones in this sample may be carry-over from other donors' samples. This chain uses TRBV11-1 with TRBJ1-2; no clear D. CDR3 DNA sequence: TGTGCCAGCAGCCAAGACACCTCTAGAGGCTACACCTTC. Protein product: CASSQDTSRGYTF.